The source of this TCR beta chain is a study of PD-1 blockade in classical Hodgkin lymphoma. CDR3 length equals 15 residues. Germline V lookup: CDR1 SGHRS, CDR2 YFSETQ. V was clipped by 4 bases and J by 6 bases, with 19 bases between them. All the patients suffered relapse after autologous stem cell transplantation, and brentuximab vedotin exposure differed. After PBMCs were thawed, their CD8+ T cells were isolated by magnetic negative selection. Sequencing was performed with immunoSEQ multiplex PCR; in TCRdb, only in-frame clones are kept and a portion is missing. The sample records over 25,000 clones, 88% being singletons.

The gene calls are TRBV5-1 and TRBJ1-2, with unresolved D. The TCR originated in a human donor with classical Hodgkin lymphoma. The sequenced sample was CD8+ T cells from blood, obtained at baseline. The CDR3 bases are TGCGCCAGCAGCCCCGGGTTGTGGTTTGCGGATGGCTACACCTTC. It encodes CASSPGLWFADGYTF.